This passage covers 3 T cell receptor beta chains from one sample sequenced in a study of T cell repertoires in cytomegalovirus infection. Their cognate antigens are unknown. MiXCR, applied by TCRdb to the reads, yields one record per CDR3 protein. The data hold around 100,000 distinct CDR3 sequences, with roughly a tenth observed a single time. Sequences were obtained from PBMCs, sequenced either directly or after in vitro stimulation (not recorded which). The receptors shown here come from a human donor in good health (CMV status not recorded). Some clones in this sample may be carry-over from other donors' samples.

V and J are TRBV12-3 or TRBV12-4 and TRBJ1-2; tentative D call: TRBD1 (5 bases). CDR3 length: 15 amino acids. V lost 5 bases and J 1 base, leaving 14 bases between the germline ends. CDR3 DNA: TGTGCCAGCAGTGGGCCCGGGACGGTTAACTATGGCTACACCTTC. Translated, it gives CASSGPGTVNYGYTF.

In its sample, this clonotype was seen many times. V usage is TRBV9 and J usage is TRBJ2-1; D remains unclear. Germline V gene data show CDR1 as SGDLS and CDR2 as YYNGEE. The CDR3 runs to 16 residues. Trimming pared 0 bases from V and 0 bases from J, leaving 10 bases between. The CDR3 loop reads CASSVGLESSYNEQFF. CDR3 in DNA: TGTGCCAGCAGCGTAGGGCTAGAGAGCTCCTACAATGAGCAGTTCTTC.

V usage is TRBV6-5 and J usage is TRBJ1-4; D call uncertain. The CDR3 runs to 15 residues. Trimming took 3 bases from V and 6 from J, leaving 14 bases between them. CDR1 MNHEY and CDR2 SVGAGI come from the germline V gene. CDR3 amino acids: CASSYERGPDEKLFF. CDR3 nucleotide sequence: TGTGCCAGCAGTTATGAACGGGGTCCCGATGAAAAACTGTTTTTT.